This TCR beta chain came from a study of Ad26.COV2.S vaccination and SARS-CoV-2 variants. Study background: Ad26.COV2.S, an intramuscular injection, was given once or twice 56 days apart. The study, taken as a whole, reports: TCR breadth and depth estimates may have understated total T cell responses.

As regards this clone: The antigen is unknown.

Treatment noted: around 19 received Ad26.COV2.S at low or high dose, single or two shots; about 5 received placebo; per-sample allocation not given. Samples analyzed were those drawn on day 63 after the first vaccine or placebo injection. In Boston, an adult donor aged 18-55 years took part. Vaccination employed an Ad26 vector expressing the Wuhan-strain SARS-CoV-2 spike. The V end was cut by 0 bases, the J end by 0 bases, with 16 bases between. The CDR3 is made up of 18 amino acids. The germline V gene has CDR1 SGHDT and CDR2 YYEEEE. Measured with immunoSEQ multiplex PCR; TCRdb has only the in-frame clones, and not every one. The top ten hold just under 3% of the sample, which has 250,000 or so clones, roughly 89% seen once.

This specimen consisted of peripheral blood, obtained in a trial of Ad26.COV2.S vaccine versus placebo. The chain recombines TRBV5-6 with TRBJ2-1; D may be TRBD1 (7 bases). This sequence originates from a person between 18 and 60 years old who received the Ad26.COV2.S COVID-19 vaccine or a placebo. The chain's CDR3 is CASSLGGGGIVSYNEQFF. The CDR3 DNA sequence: TGTGCCAGCAGCTTGGGAGGGGGCGGGATCGTCTCCTACAATGAGCAGTTCTTC.